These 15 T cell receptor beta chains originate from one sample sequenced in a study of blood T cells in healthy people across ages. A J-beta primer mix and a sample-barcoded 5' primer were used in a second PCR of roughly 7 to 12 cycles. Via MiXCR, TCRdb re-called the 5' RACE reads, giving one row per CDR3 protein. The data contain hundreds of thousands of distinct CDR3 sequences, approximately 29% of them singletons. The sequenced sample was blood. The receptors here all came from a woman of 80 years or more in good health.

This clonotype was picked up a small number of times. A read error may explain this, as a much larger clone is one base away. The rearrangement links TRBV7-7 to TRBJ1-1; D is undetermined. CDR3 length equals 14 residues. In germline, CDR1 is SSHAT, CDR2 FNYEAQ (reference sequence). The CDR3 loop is CAGSPYEGETEAFF. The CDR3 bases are TGTGCTGGCAGCCCCTATGAGGGAGAAACTGAAGCTTTCTTT.

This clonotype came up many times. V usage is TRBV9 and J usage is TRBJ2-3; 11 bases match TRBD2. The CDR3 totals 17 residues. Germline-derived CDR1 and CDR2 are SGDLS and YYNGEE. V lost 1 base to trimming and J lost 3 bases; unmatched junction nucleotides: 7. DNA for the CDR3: TGTGCCAGCAGCGTAAGGGTTAGCGGGGGGGCGACAGATACGCAGTATTTT. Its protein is CASSVRVSGGATDTQYF.

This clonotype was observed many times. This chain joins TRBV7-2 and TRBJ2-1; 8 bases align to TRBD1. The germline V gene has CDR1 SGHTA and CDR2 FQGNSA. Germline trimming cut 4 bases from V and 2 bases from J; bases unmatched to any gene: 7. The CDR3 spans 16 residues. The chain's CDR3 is CASSSRTGLPYNEQFF. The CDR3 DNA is TGTGCCAGCAGCTCGCGGACAGGGCTTCCCTACAATGAGCAGTTCTTC.

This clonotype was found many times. Here the CDR3 reads CASSQLIGGAYNEQFF. For the CDR3, the DNA is TGTGCCAGCAGCCAGCTCATAGGGGGTGCCTACAATGAGCAGTTCTTC. The chain is built from TRBV14 and TRBJ2-1, with a tentative D call TRBD1 (6 bases). V lost 3 bases and J 2 bases, leaving 14 bases between the germline ends. Looked up from germline, CDR1 is SGHDN and CDR2 is FVKESK. CDR3 length: 16 amino acids. Combining the CDR3 with reference TRBV14 and TRBJ2-1 gives the whole variable domain EAGVTQFPSHSVIEKGQTVTLRCDPISGHDNLYWYRRVMGKEIKFLLHFVKESKQDESGMPNNRFLAERTGGTYSTLKVQPAELEDSGVYFCASSQLIGGAYNEQFFGPGTRLTVL.

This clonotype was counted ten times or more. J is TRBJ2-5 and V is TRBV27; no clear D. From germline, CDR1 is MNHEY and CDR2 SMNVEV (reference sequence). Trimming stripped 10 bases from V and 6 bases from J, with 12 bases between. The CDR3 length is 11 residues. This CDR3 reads CATRLFQTQYF. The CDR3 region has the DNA TGTGCCACAAGGCTCTTTCAGACCCAGTACTTC.

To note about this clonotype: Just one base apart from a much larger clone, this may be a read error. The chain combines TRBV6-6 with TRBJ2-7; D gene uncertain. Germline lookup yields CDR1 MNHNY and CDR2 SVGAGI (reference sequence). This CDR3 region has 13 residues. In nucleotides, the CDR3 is TGTGTCAGCAGTTACTCCGGCAGAGACGAGCAGTACTTC. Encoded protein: CVSSYSGRDEQYF.

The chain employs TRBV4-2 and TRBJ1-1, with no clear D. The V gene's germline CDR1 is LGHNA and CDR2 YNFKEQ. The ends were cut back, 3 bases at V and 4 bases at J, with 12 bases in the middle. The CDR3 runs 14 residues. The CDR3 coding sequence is TGTGCCAGCAGCCAGATGGTTATGAGCACTGAAGCTTTCTTT. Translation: CASSQMVMSTEAFF.

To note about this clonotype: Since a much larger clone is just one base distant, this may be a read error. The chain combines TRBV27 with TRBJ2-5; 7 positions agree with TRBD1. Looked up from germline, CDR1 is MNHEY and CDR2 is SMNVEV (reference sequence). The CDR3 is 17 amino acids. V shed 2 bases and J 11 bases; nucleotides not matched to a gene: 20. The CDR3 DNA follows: TGTGCCAGCAGTTTAAGGCAACGACAGGGAGAGTGCAACGAACAGTACTTC. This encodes CASSLRQRQGECNEQYF.

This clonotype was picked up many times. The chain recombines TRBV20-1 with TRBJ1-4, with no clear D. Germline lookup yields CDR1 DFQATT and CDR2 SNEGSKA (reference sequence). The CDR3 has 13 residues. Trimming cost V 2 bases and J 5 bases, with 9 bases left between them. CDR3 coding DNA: TGCAGTGCTAGACGGTCGGGGAATGAAAAACTGTTTTTT. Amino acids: CSARRSGNEKLFF.

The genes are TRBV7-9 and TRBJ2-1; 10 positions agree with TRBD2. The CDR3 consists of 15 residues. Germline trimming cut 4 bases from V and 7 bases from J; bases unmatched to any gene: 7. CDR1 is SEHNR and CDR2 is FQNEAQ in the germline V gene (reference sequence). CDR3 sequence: CASSSGLAVGNEQFF. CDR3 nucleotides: TGTGCCAGCAGCTCTGGACTAGCGGTGGGTAATGAGCAGTTCTTC. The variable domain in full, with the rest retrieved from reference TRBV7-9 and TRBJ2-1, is DTGVSQNPRHKITKRGQNVTFRCDPISEHNRLYWYRQTLGQGPEFLTYFQNEAQLEKSRLLSDRFSAERPKGSFSTLEIQRTEQGDSAMYLCASSSGLAVGNEQFFGPGTRLTVL.

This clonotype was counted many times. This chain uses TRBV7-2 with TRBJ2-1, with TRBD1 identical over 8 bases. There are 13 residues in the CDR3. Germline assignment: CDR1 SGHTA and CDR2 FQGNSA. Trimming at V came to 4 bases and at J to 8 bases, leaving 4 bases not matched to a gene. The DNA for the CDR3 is TGTGCCAGCAGCTCGGACAGGGCCCATGAGCAGTTCTTC. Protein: CASSSDRAHEQFF.

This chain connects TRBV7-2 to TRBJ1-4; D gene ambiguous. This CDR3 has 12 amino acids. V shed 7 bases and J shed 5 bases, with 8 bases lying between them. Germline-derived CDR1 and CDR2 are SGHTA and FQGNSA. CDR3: CASKGINEKLFF. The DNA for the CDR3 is TGTGCCAGCAAGGGTATCAATGAAAAACTGTTTTTT. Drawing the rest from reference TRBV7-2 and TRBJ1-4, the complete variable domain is GAGVSQSPSNKVTEKGKDVELRCDPISGHTALYWYRQSLGQGLEFLIYFQGNSAPDKSGLPSDRFSAERTGGSVSTLTIQRTQQEDSAVYLCASKGINEKLFFGSGTQLSVL.

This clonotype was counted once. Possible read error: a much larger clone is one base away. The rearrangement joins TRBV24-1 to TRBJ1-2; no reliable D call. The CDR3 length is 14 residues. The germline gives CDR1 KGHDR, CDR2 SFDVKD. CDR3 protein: CPTSSPFAEYGYTF. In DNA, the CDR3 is TGTCCCACCAGTTCCCCCTTTGCGGAGTATGGCTACACCTTC.

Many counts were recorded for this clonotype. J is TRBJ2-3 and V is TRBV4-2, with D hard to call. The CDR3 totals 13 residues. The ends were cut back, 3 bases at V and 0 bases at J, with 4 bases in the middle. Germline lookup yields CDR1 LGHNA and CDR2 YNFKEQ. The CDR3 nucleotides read TGTGCCAGCAGCCAGGCAAGCACAGATACGCAGTATTTT. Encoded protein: CASSQASTDTQYF.

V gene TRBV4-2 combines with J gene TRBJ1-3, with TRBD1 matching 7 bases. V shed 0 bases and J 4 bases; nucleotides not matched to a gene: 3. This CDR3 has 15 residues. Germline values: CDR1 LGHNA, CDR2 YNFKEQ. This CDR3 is CASSQDKQGGNTIYF. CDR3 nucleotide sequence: TGTGCCAGCAGCCAAGATAAACAGGGGGGAAACACCATATATTTT.